The 7 T cell receptor beta chains presented below share a single source sample, sequenced in a study of cytomegalovirus exposure and HLA in healthy donors. Assay used: immunoSEQ multiplex PCR; TCRdb lists only in-frame clones, some missing. The profile shows about 56,000 clones, more than 90% of them singletons. Sequencing was done on a sample of PBMCs. The origin of the receptors is a man between 18 and 29 years old in good health and CMV-seronegative.

The rearrangement uses TRBV9 and TRBJ2-1, with D possibly TRBD2 on 5 matching bases. The CDR3 extends over 16 amino acids. The V gene's germline CDR1 is SGDLS and CDR2 YYNGEE. Trimming removed 0 bases at V and 0 bases at J, with 10 bases between. The CDR3 loop is CASSVAGKNSYNEQFF. Here the CDR3 DNA reads TGTGCCAGCAGCGTAGCGGGGAAGAACTCCTACAATGAGCAGTTCTTC.

This chain links TRBV6-5 with TRBJ2-7, with 7 bases that match TRBD1. Germline loops: CDR1 MNHEY, CDR2 SVGAGI. CDR3 length: 13 residues. The J segment lost 1 base and the V segment lost 4 bases, leaving 1 base of the junction unmatched. CDR3 nucleotides: TGTGCCAGCAGTTCGACAGGGTCCTACGAGCAGTACTTC. Encoded protein: CASSSTGSYEQYF.

In this sample, this clone turned up once. The chain carries TRBV5-3 and TRBJ1-4; tentatively, D is TRBD1 (6 bases). TRBV5-3 is designated an ORF whose function remains uncertain. V lost 8 bases, J lost 8 bases, and 16 bases lay in between. The CDR3 is made up of 13 amino acids. The CDR3 DNA reads as TGTGCCAGGGTTCAGGGGTTACAAGAAAAACTGTTTTTT. Its protein is CARVQGLQEKLFF.

The V call is TRBV6-6, the J call TRBJ2-7, with TRBD1 as a possible D gene (7 bases). The CDR3 sequence is 15 residues long. CDR1 and CDR2 from the germline V gene are MNHNY and SVGAGI (reference sequence). Trimming took off 0 bases at V and 3 bases at J, with 12 bases between the two ends. CDR3 loop: CASSYSDQGGYEQYF. CDR3 in DNA: TGTGCCAGCAGTTACTCGGACCAGGGGGGCTACGAGCAGTACTTC.

The chain carries TRBV7-2 and TRBJ1-1, with 10 bases identical to TRBD1. Germline CDR1 and CDR2: SGHTA and FQGNSA. The CDR3 extends over 14 amino acids. V lost 3 bases to trimming and J lost 5 bases; unmatched junction nucleotides: 3. CDR3 loop: CASSFRDRGTEAFF. CDR3 DNA: TGTGCCAGCAGCTTCCGGGACAGGGGTACTGAAGCTTTCTTT.

This chain connects TRBV10-3 to TRBJ2-7; D is unresolved. From germline, CDR1 is ENHRY and CDR2 SYGVKD. CDR3 length: 15 amino acids. V was pared by 4 bases and J by 4 bases, with 17 bases between. CDR3 region: CAISAPTDGLYEQYF. CDR3 DNA: TGTGCCATCAGTGCCCCAACAGACGGTCTGTACGAGCAGTACTTC.

This chain joins TRBV6-6 and TRBJ1-1, with D hard to call. The V and J ends lost 2 bases and 6 bases respectively, with 10 bases between them. Germline V CDR1 and CDR2: MNHNY, SVGAGI (reference sequence). CDR3 length: 13 amino acids. In DNA form, the CDR3 reads TGTGCCAGCAGTTACCTCGGGAATGCTGAAGCTTTCTTT. Translated, it gives CASSYLGNAEAFF.